The 22 T cell receptor beta chains below come from one sample, sequenced in a study of blood T cell repertoires in COVID-19. Data came from immunoSEQ multiplex PCR; TCRdb stores just in-frame clones and leaves some out. The sample gives 350,000 to 400,000 clones, roughly 86% of which show up once; around 1.7% is in the top ten. The specimen was PBMCs or T cells enriched from blood (not recorded which). The receptors here all came from a young woman who had recovered from COVID-19.

The chain joins TRBV28 to TRBJ2-7; a weak D match, TRBD1 (6 bases). Looked up from germline, CDR1 is MDHEN and CDR2 is SYDVKM. This CDR3 comprises 14 residues. Trimming took off 3 bases at V and 2 bases at J, with 11 bases between the two ends. CDR3 bases: TGTGCCAGCAGTTTCGGTGGGACAACCTACGAGCAGTACTTC. As protein: CASSFGGTTYEQYF.

In its sample, this clone was seen a few times. This chain connects TRBV5-3 to TRBJ2-7, with D possibly being TRBD1 (6 bases). TRBV5-3 is marked as an open reading frame, function uncertain. The CDR3 runs to 16 residues. With 0 bases removed from V and 0 bases from J, the gap between germline ends came to 13 bases. CDR3 residues: CARSLVRDKVSYEQYF. CDR3 DNA sequence: TGTGCCAGAAGCTTGGTAAGGGACAAGGTCTCCTACGAGCAGTACTTC.

The V and J genes are TRBV13 and TRBJ1-1; 8 bases agree with TRBD1. This CDR3 is 14 amino acids long. Germline assignment: CDR1 PRHDT and CDR2 FYEKMQ (reference sequence). V was clipped by 6 bases and J by 4 bases; unmatched bases: 7. CDR3 region: CASRRTTGGTEAFF. DNA for the CDR3: TGTGCCAGCAGGCGTACCACAGGGGGCACTGAAGCTTTCTTT.

The genes are TRBV7-2 and TRBJ1-1, with D possibly matching TRBD1 (5 bases). Per germline, CDR1 SGHTA and CDR2 FQGNSA. The length of the CDR3 is 12 residues. Between the trimmed V and J ends, which lost 6 bases and 7 bases, there was a span of 12 bases. Written as DNA, the CDR3 is TGTGCCAGCAGTTTTCCAGGGCTTGAAGCTTTCTTT. It specifies CASSFPGLEAFF.

This chain joins TRBV3-1 (or the pseudogene TRBV3-2) and TRBJ1-1; no reliable D call. CDR1 is LGHDT and CDR2 is YNNKEL in the germline V gene (reference sequence). The CDR3 covers 15 residues. The ends were cut back, 1 base at V and 1 base at J, with 10 bases in the middle. The CDR3: CASSQVGRGNTEAFF. In DNA, the CDR3 is TGTGCCAGCAGCCAAGTTGGACGGGGGAACACTGAAGCTTTCTTT.

This chain connects TRBV7-9 to TRBJ1-1, with D possibly being TRBD1 (6 bases). Looked up from germline, CDR1 is SEHNR and CDR2 is FQNEAQ (reference sequence). CDR3 length: 15 residues. V lost 1 base and J 11 bases, leaving 20 bases between the germline ends. The CDR3 loop reads CASSLGSGLSGVAFF. The DNA for the CDR3 is TGTGCCAGCAGCTTAGGTAGTGGATTGTCAGGGGTGGCTTTCTTT. The whole variable domain, remainder taken from reference TRBV7-9 and TRBJ1-1, is DTGVSQNPRHKITKRGQNVTFRCDPISEHNRLYWYRQTLGQGPEFLTYFQNEAQLEKSRLLSDRFSAERPKGSFSTLEIQRTEQGDSAMYLCASSLGSGLSGVAFFGQGTRLTVV.

The chain joins TRBV9 to TRBJ1-2; no firm D call. The germline V gene has CDR1 SGDLS and CDR2 YYNGEE. V gave up 7 bases and J gave up 4 bases, with 14 bases separating them. This CDR3 has 13 amino acids. The CDR3, as DNA: TGTGCCAGCGACGGAGGGATCCGCTATGGCTACACCTTC. Encoded protein: CASDGGIRYGYTF.

The rearrangement joins TRBV9 to TRBJ2-5; 9 bases fit TRBD1. There are 16 residues in the CDR3. Germline V gene data show CDR1 as SGDLS and CDR2 as YYNGEE. J was trimmed by 3 bases and V by 3 bases; bases with no gene match: 9. The CDR3 nucleotides read TGTGCCAGCAGCGGCAACCCTCGGACAGGGGAAGAGACCCAGTACTTC. As protein: CASSGNPRTGEETQYF. The whole variable domain, remainder taken from reference TRBV9 and TRBJ2-5, is DSGVTQTPKHLITATGQRVTLRCSPRSGDLSVYWYQQSLDQGLQFLIQYYNGEERAKGNILERFSAQQFPDLHSELNLSSLELGDSALYFCASSGNPRTGEETQYFGPGTRLLVL.

V is TRBV7-2 and J is TRBJ2-3; D gene unclear. Germline CDR1 is SGHTA and CDR2 is FQGNSA. V lost 5 bases to trimming and J lost 1 base, with 10 bases between them. The CDR3 loop spans 14 amino acids. The CDR3 DNA reads as TGTGCCAGCAGCGTTTTACAAGGCACAGATACGCAGTATTTT. This translates into CASSVLQGTDTQYF.

The chain links TRBV5-4 to TRBJ2-7; TRBD2 matches at 7 bases. The length of the CDR3 is 14 residues. Germline-derived CDR1 and CDR2 are SGHNT and YYREEE (reference sequence). Trimming removed 6 bases from V and 2 bases from J; junction bases left unmatched: 8. The CDR3 coding sequence is TGTGCCAGCAACATGTTTGGGAGGGCCTACGAGCAGTACTTC. Encoded protein: CASNMFGRAYEQYF. The full variable domain, completed using reference TRBV5-4 and TRBJ2-7, is ETGVTQSPTHLIKTRGQQVTLRCSSQSGHNTVSWYQQALGQGPQFIFQYYREEENGRGNFPPRFSGLQFPNYSSELNVNALELDDSALYLCASNMFGRAYEQYFGPGTRLTVT.

This clone was found a few times. The genes are TRBV6-2 or TRBV6-3 and TRBJ1-2; TRBD1 might be the D (6 bases). The germline gives CDR1 MNHEY, CDR2 SVGEGT. The CDR3 length is 12 residues. The V and J ends lost 5 bases and 4 bases respectively, with 8 bases between them. The CDR3 DNA reads as TGTGCCAGCAGTGAGGACAGCTATGGCTACACCTTC. Protein: CASSEDSYGYTF.

V and J are TRBV5-4 and TRBJ1-1; TRBD1 matches 8 bases. CDR1 is SGHNT, CDR2 YYREEE, per germline (reference sequence). V was clipped by 3 bases and J by 11 bases; unmatched bases: 15. The CDR3 length is 15 residues. CDR3 nucleotides: TGTGCCAGCAGCTCGGTGGGACAGGCTGGACTCGGGGCTTTCTTT. Protein: CASSSVGQAGLGAFF.

The CDR3 region is CASSWGQHSGNTIYF. The CDR3 DNA sequence: TGTGCCAGCAGCTGGGGGCAGCACTCTGGAAACACCATATATTTT. The rearrangement uses TRBV7-2 and TRBJ1-3, with D possibly TRBD1 on 6 matching bases. Trimming stripped 4 bases from V and 0 bases from J, with 10 bases between. Per the germline V gene, CDR1 is SGHTA and CDR2 is FQGNSA. The CDR3 sequence is 15 residues long.

This rearrangement joins TRBV27 to TRBJ1-1, with D uncertain. Per germline, CDR1 MNHEY and CDR2 SMNVEV (reference sequence). The ends were cut back, 2 bases at V and 5 bases at J, with 21 bases in the middle. This CDR3 has 17 amino acids. The CDR3: CASSLITGLVVGTEAFF. The CDR3, as DNA: TGTGCCAGCAGTTTAATCACCGGGTTAGTTGTTGGGACTGAAGCTTTCTTT.

This sequence joins TRBV30 and TRBJ2-3; TRBD2 might be the D (5 bases). CDR1 is GTSNPN and CDR2 is SVGIG in the germline V gene (reference sequence). The CDR3 is made up of 13 amino acids. V lost 5 bases and J lost 7, with 16 bases in between. For the CDR3, the DNA is TGTGCCTGGGAAGAAGCGAGGAGGAATACGCAGTATTTT. As protein: CAWEEARRNTQYF.

Only a few counts were recorded for this clone. This sequence joins TRBV5-4 and TRBJ1-1, with TRBD1 as a possible D gene (5 bases). V was cut by 7 bases and J by 5 bases, with 18 bases left in between. The CDR3 sequence is 14 residues long. Germline CDR1 and CDR2: SGHNT and YYREEE (reference sequence). The CDR3 here is CASVGRGTGTEAFF. The CDR3 nucleotides are TGTGCCAGCGTAGGGCGGGGGACCGGTACTGAAGCTTTCTTT.

The chain joins TRBV6-2 or TRBV6-3 to TRBJ1-5; TRBD1 matches at 7 bases. The germline gives CDR1 MNHEY, CDR2 SVGEGT. V was clipped by 5 bases and J by 6 bases; unmatched bases: 7. The CDR3 is 14 amino acids. CDR3 amino acids: CASSETGWVQPQHF. As DNA, the CDR3 is TGTGCCAGCAGTGAGACAGGGTGGGTTCAGCCCCAGCATTTT.

The chain combines TRBV2 with TRBJ2-3; D ambiguous. The CDR3 extends over 14 amino acids. Trimming removed 2 bases from V and 0 bases from J, with 6 bases in between. Germline CDR1 and CDR2: SNHLY and FYNNEI. Written as DNA, the CDR3 is TGTGCCAGCAGTGAACAGAAGAGCACAGATACGCAGTATTTT. Translation: CASSEQKSTDTQYF.

The J gene is TRBJ1-5, the V gene TRBV29-1; D may be TRBD1 (5 bases). Germline V gives CDR1 SQVTM, CDR2 ANQGSEA. V was clipped by 4 bases and J by 4 bases, with 8 bases between them. This CDR3 has 12 amino acids. CDR3 in DNA: TGCAGCGTTGCATCAGGGAATCAGCCCCAGCATTTT. It encodes CSVASGNQPQHF.

The rearrangement uses TRBV29-1 and TRBJ2-7; D is unclear. Germline values: CDR1 SQVTM, CDR2 ANQGSEA. The V end was cut by 4 bases, the J end by 2 bases, with 15 bases between. The CDR3 contains 14 residues. CDR3 nucleotides: TGCAGCGTTGCGCGGTCCGATTTTGCCTACGAGCAGTACTTC. Protein sequence: CSVARSDFAYEQYF.

The chain carries TRBV7-2 and TRBJ2-2, with a tentative D call TRBD1 (5 bases). Germline assignment: CDR1 SGHTA and CDR2 FQGNSA. V shed 2 bases and J shed 7 bases, with 5 bases lying between them. The CDR3 sequence is 12 residues long. CDR3 protein: CASSLRGGELFF. DNA of the CDR3: TGTGCCAGCAGCTTAAGGGGCGGGGAGCTGTTTTTT.

This clone was counted once. The genes are TRBV6-5 and TRBJ2-4; 7 bases match TRBD2. The CDR3 runs 15 residues. Germline V lookup: CDR1 MNHEY, CDR2 SVGAGI. With V trimmed by 0 bases and J by 4 bases, 3 bases remained unmatched. The CDR3 region has the DNA TGTGCCAGCAGTTACTCGTCGGGGGGAAAAAACATTCAGTACTTC. Translating it yields CASSYSSGGKNIQYF.